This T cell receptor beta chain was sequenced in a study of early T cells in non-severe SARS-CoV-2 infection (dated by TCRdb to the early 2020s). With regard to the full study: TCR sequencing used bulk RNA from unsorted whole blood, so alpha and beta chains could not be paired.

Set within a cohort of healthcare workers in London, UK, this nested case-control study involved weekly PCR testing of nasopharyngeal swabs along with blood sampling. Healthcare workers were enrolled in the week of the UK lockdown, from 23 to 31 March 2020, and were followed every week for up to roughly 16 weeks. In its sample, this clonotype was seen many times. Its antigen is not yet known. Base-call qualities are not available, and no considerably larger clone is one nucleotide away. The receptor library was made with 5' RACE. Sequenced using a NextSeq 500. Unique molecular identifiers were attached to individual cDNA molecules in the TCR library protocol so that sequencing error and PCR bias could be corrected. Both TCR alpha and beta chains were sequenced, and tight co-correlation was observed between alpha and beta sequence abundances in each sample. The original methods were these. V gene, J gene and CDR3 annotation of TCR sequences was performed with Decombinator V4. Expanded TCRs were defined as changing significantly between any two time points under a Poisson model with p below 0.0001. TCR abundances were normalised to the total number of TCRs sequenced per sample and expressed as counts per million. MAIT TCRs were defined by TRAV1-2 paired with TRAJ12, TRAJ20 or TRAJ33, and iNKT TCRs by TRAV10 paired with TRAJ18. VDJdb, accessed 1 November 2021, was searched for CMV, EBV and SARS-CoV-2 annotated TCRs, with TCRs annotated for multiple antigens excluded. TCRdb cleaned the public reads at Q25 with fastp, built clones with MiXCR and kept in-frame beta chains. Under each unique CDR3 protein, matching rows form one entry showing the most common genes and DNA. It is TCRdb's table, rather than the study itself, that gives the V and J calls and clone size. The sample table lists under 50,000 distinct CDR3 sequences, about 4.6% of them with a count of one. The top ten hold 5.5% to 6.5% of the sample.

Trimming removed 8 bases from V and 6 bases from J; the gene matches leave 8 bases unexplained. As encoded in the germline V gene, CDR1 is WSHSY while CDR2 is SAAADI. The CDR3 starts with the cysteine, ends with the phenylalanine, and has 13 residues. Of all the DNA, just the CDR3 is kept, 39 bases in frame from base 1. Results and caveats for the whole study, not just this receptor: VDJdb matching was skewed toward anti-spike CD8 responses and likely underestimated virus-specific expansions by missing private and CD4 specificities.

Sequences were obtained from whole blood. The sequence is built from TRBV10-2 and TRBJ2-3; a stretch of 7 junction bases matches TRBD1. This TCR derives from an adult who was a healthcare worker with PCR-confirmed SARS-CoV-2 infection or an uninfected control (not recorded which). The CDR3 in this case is CASSPFRGDTQYF. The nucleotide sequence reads TGCGCCAGCTCGCCTTTCAGGGGGGATACGCAGTATTTT.